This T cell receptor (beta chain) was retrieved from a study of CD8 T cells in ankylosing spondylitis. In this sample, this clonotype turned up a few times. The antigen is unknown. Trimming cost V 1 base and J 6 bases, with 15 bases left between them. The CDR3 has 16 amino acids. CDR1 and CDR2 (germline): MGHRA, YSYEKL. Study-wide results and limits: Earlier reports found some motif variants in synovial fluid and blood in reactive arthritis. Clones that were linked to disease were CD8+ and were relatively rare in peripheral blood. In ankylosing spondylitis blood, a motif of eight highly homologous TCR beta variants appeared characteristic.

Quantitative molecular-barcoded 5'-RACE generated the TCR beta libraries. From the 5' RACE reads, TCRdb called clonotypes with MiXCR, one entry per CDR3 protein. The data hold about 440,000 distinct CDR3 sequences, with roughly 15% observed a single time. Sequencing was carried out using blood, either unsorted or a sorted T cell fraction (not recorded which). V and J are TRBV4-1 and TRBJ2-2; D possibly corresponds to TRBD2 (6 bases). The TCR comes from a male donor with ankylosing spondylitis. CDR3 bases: TGCGCCAGCAGCCAAGGAGGCGGGGAGGTCCCCGGGGAGCTGTTTTTT. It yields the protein CASSQGGGEVPGELFF.